Described below is a single T cell receptor (beta chain) sequence and its context. The antigen is undetermined. The PCR contained 60 Vbeta and 13 Jbeta primers. Data came from immunoSEQ multiplex PCR; TCRdb stores just in-frame clones and leaves some out. The data hold under 150,000 clones, with over 75% observed a single time. The data are from a study of cytomegalovirus exposure and HLA in healthy donors. The CDR3 length is 12 residues. The V gene lost 8 bases and the J gene lost 2 bases, with 8 bases spanning the gap. Per the germline V gene, CDR1 is SGHNT and CDR2 is YENEEA. Study conclusions and caveats: HLA restriction was apparent for most CMV-associated TCR beta chains in a later analysis. Reported findings show TCR beta sequences accurately forecast HLA-A and HLA-B alleles in most subjects.

The source material was PBMCs. This receptor was taken from a middle-aged woman in good health and CMV-seropositive. The V and J genes are TRBV11-3 and TRBJ2-3, with D possibly being TRBD2 (5 bases). CDR3 DNA sequence: TGTGCCAGCCGGGGAGCCACAGATACGCAGTATTTT. This sequence encodes CASRGATDTQYF.